This TCR beta chain was sequenced for a study of graft-versus-host responses after intestinal transplantation. Libraries were prepared by immunoSEQ multiplex PCR; TCRdb keeps only in-frame clonotypes and omits some of them. Counted here are around 21,000 clones, approximately 79% occurring once; the ten biggest clones make up 8%. This clone was seen only once. The authors processed graft tissue to release intraepithelial and lamina propria lymphocytes. The V end was cut by 8 bases, the J end by 5 bases, with 19 bases between. CDR1 and CDR2 (germline): MDHEN, SYDVKM. The CDR3 is 14 amino acids. This material consisted of ileum tissue, taken around 20 days after intestinal transplant. This TCR was sampled from a human patient who received an intestinal transplant, so some T cells may come from the graft donor. V and J are TRBV28 and TRBJ2-7; TRBD2 is a possible D gene (6 bases). In DNA, the CDR3 is TGTGCCAGCGTTGTTAGCGGTTATGGGGACGAGCAGTACTTC. It is translated as CASVVSGYGDEQYF.